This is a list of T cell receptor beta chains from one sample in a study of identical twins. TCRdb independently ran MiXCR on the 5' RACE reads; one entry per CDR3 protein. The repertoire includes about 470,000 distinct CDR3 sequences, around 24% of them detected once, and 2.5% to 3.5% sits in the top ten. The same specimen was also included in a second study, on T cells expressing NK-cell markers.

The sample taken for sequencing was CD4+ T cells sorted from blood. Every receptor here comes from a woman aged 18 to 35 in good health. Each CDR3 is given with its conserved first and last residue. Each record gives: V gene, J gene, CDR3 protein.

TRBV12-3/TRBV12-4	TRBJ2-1	CASSIASAYNEQFF
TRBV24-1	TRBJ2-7	CATSGGYEQYF
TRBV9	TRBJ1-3	CASSADRASGNTIYF
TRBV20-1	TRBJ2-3	CSKTSGGSTDTQYF
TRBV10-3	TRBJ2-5	CAISGWNQETQYF
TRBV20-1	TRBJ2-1	CSALPGLAGGFHEQFF
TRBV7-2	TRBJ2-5	CASSRLRPTRETQYF
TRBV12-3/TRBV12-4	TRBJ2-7	CASSPRGYEQYF
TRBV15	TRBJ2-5	CATSRRETSDWETQYF
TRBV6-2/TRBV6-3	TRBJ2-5	CASSRAEQETQYF
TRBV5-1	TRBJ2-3	CASSSRSGSTDTQYF
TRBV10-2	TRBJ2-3	CASRGPRGGRENTQYF
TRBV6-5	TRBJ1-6	CASSSTVEPRTGNSPLHF
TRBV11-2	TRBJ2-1	CASSLEPPMGGSYNEQFF
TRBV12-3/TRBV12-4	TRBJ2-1	CASSSSRLAGAYNEQFF
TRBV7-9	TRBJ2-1	CASSPGGTAYNEQFF
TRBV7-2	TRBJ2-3	CASSEQGTSSTDTQYF
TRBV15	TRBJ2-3	CATSVTRRMSPDTQYF
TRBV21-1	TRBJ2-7	CASVWTGLGYEQYF
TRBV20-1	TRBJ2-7	CSARDWEPQSEQYF
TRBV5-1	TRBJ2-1	CASSPETSASSYNEQFF
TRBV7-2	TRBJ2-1	CASSLQGSSYNEQFF
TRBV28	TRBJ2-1	CAIQRATSSYNEQFF
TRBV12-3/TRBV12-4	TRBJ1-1	CASRPGLGEAFF
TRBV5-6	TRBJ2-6	CASKRTGDAGANVLTF
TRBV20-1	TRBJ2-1	CSARSGLAGHEQFF
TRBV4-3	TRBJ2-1	CASSQVGGALSSYNEQFF